The 30 T cell receptor beta chains below come from one sample, sequenced in a study of blood T cell repertoires in COVID-19. TCRdb keeps only in-frame clones here, not all; method: immunoSEQ multiplex PCR. The sample contains over 90,000 clones, 89% of which appear only once. Source material: peripheral blood. The receptors originated from a woman between 55 and 75 years old with acute or convalescent COVID-19.

Comments on this clone: Germline and junction disagree at one end, which may indicate a read error. This chain connects TRBV7-7 to TRBJ2-7; 11 bases map to TRBD1. Germline assignment: CDR1 SSHAT and CDR2 FNYEAQ (reference sequence). There are 15 residues in the CDR3. DNA of the CDR3: TGTGCTAGCAGCCAAGGTAGCGGGACAGGGGGCGAGCAGTACTTC. Translation: CASSQGSGTGGEQYF. The complete variable domain, with remaining parts taken from reference TRBV7-7 and TRBJ2-7, reads GAGVSQSPRYKVTKRGQDVTLRCDPISSHATLYWYQQALGQGPEFLTYFNYEAQPDKSGLPSDRFSAERPEGSISTLTIQRTEQRDSAMYRCASSQGSGTGGEQYFGPGTRLTVT.

The chain carries TRBV15 and TRBJ2-1; 10 nucleotides align to TRBD2. The CDR3 has 16 amino acids. Germline loops: CDR1 LNHNV, CDR2 YYDKDF (reference sequence). J gave up 4 bases and V 9 bases, and 12 bases lay outside the gene matches. Written as DNA, the CDR3 is TGTGCCACAGAGGGCCTTCTAGCGGGAGCTTACAATGAGCAGTTCTTC. Translated: CATEGLLAGAYNEQFF.

The chain joins TRBV14 to TRBJ1-4; D unresolved. With 2 bases removed from V and 11 bases from J, the gap between germline ends came to 9 bases. The CDR3 is 12 residues long. CDR1 is SGHDN and CDR2 is FVKESK in the germline V gene. The CDR3 here is CASSQSSTKLFF. The CDR3 DNA is TGTGCCAGCAGCCAATCCTCCACTAAACTGTTTTTT.

CDR3 nucleotides: TGTGCCACCAGCAGGGGACTAACCTACGAGCAGTACTTC. Translation gives CATSRGLTYEQYF. The chain is built from TRBV15 and TRBJ2-7, with 7 bases fitting TRBD2. After removal of 3 bases from V and 2 bases from J, the junction contained 1 base not matched to a gene. Germline-derived CDR1 and CDR2 are LNHNV and YYDKDF (reference sequence). The CDR3 covers 13 residues.

The chain employs TRBV5-8 and TRBJ1-3; 7 positions agree with TRBD1. The junction had 3 bases not matched to a gene; V was cut back by 3 bases and J by 0 bases. Per germline, CDR1 SGHTS and CDR2 YDEGEE. This CDR3 is 15 amino acids long. This CDR3 is CASSSGQNSGNTIYF. CDR3 coding DNA: TGTGCCAGCAGCTCGGGACAGAACTCTGGAAACACCATATATTTT. The full variable domain, rest sourced from reference TRBV5-8 and TRBJ1-3, is EAGVTQSPTHLIKTRGQQATLRCSPISGHTSVYWYQQALGLGLQFLLWYDEGEERNRGNFPPRFSGRQFPNYSSELNVNALELEDSALYLCASSSGQNSGNTIYFGEGSWLTVV.

This chain joins TRBV2 and TRBJ2-5; TRBD1 aligns across 7 bases. The germline V gene has CDR1 SNHLY and CDR2 FYNNEI. V gave up 1 base and J gave up 5 bases; unmatched junction bases: 10. This CDR3 contains 16 residues. In DNA form, the CDR3 reads TGTGCCAGCAGTGAAGGGACAGGTCCACCGATGGAGACCCAGTACTTC. This sequence encodes CASSEGTGPPMETQYF.

This rearrangement joins TRBV15 to TRBJ1-5; D is perhaps TRBD1 (6 bases). In germline, CDR1 is LNHNV, CDR2 YYDKDF (reference sequence). Deletions cut 1 base from V and 4 bases from J, with 8 bases between. This CDR3 has 14 amino acids. The CDR3, as DNA: TGTGCCACCAGCAGAGGACAGGCGAATCAGCCCCAGCATTTT. It translates to CATSRGQANQPQHF.

This clone was found many times. This rearrangement joins TRBV12-3 or TRBV12-4 to TRBJ1-1; the match to TRBD1 covers 7 bases. V was clipped by 6 bases and J by 11 bases; unmatched bases: 6. CDR3 length: 11 amino acids. The CDR3, as DNA: TGTGCCAGCAGGACAGGGTTTGGGGCTTTCTTT. Its translation is CASRTGFGAFF.

The gene calls are TRBV5-1 and TRBJ2-5; D ambiguous. CDR1 is SGHRS and CDR2 is YFSETQ in the germline V gene. Trimming took 4 bases from V and 5 from J, leaving 15 bases between them. The CDR3 covers 14 residues. CDR3 sequence (DNA): TGCGCCAGCAGCCCTGGGTCGGGTGAGGAGACCCAGTACTTC. Residues: CASSPGSGEETQYF.

V gene TRBV5-1 combines with J gene TRBJ1-1; possibly TRBD1 for D (5 bases). CDR1 SGHRS and CDR2 YFSETQ come from the germline V gene. The CDR3 extends over 16 amino acids. Between the trimmed V and J ends, which lost 4 bases and 1 base, there was a span of 17 bases. The CDR3 loop is CASSPNPTGRNTEAFF. The CDR3 nucleotides are TGCGCCAGCAGCCCCAATCCAACAGGCCGGAACACTGAAGCTTTCTTT. The variable domain in full, completed from reference TRBV5-1 and TRBJ1-1, reads KAGVTQTPRYLIKTRGQQVTLSCSPISGHRSVSWYQQTPGQGLQFLFEYFSETQRNKGNFPGRFSGRQFSNSRSEMNVSTLELGDSALYLCASSPNPTGRNTEAFFGQGTRLTVV.

The chain links TRBV6-5 to TRBJ1-3, with D possibly TRBD1 on 6 matching bases. The CDR3 length is 16 residues. Germline V lookup: CDR1 MNHEY, CDR2 SVGAGI. The V end lost 2 bases, the J end lost 0 bases, and 11 bases lay between the germline ends. The CDR3 DNA reads as TGTGCCAGCAGTTACACGACAGGATCCTCTGGAAACACCATATATTTT. This gives the protein CASSYTTGSSGNTIYF.

This chain links TRBV7-3 with TRBJ2-2, with 7 bases identical to TRBD2. This CDR3 has 15 residues. Trimming at V came to 2 bases and at J to 7 bases, leaving 7 bases not matched to a gene. Germline V gene lookup returns CDR1 SGHTA and CDR2 FQGTGA. The chain's CDR3 is CASSLGGSRIGELFF. The CDR3 DNA follows: TGTGCCAGCAGCTTAGGCGGGAGTCGGATCGGGGAGCTGTTTTTT.

The J gene is TRBJ2-5, the V gene TRBV7-2, with TRBD2 as a possible D gene (6 bases). The V gene lost 3 bases and the J gene lost 6 bases, with 14 bases spanning the gap. CDR3 size: 14 residues. The germline V gene has CDR1 SGHTA and CDR2 FQGNSA. CDR3 amino acids: CASSLGGGVKTQYF. CDR3 nucleotides: TGTGCCAGCAGCTTGGGAGGCGGGGTGAAGACCCAGTACTTC.

V is TRBV5-1 and J is TRBJ2-2; no reliable D call. CDR3 length equals 13 residues. The germline V gene encodes CDR1 SGHRS and CDR2 YFSETQ. The V end was cut by 4 bases, the J end by 1 base, with 5 bases between. CDR3 DNA sequence: TGCGCCAGCAGCAACAAGAACACCGGGGAGCTGTTTTTT. Protein sequence: CASSNKNTGELFF.

Details on this clone: Mismatch with germline at one junction end may stem from a read error. The rearrangement joins TRBV7-7 to TRBJ2-3, with TRBD2 identical over 11 bases. The CDR3 runs to 18 residues. CDR1 is SSHAT, CDR2 FNYEAQ, per germline (reference sequence). The CDR3 loop reads CASSPGSSGRRGTDTQYF. CDR3 coding DNA: TGTGCTAGCAGCCCTGGGTCTAGCGGGAGGAGGGGCACAGATACGCAGTATTTT. The full variable domain, in which reference TRBV7-7 and TRBJ2-3 provide the parts outside the CDR3, is GAGVSQSPRYKVTKRGQDVTLRCDPISSHATLYWYQQALGQGPEFLTYFNYEAQPDKSGLPSDRFSAERPEGSISTLTIQRTEQRDSAMYRCASSPGSSGRRGTDTQYFGPGTRLTVL.

This clone showed up just once. This sequence joins TRBV7-6 and TRBJ2-1; 8 bases are a match to TRBD2. Per the germline V gene, CDR1 is SGHVS and CDR2 is FNYEAQ. The CDR3 is made up of 15 amino acids. Trimming took 4 bases from V and 7 from J; bases not matched to a gene: 9. CDR3 coding DNA: TGTGCCAGCAGCTCCGGGAGGGCCACAATGAATGAGCAGTTCTTC. Translation: CASSSGRATMNEQFF.

The chain has TRBV29-1 and TRBJ1-2, with 9 bases identical to TRBD1. CDR3 length: 12 amino acids. The germline V gene encodes CDR1 SQVTM and CDR2 ANQGSEA. V lost 7 bases and J lost 11; bases outside the gene matches: 11. CDR3: CSATKGTGSYTF. The CDR3 DNA is TGCAGCGCAACTAAAGGGACAGGGAGTTACACCTTC.

This rearrangement joins TRBV12-3 or TRBV12-4 to TRBJ1-1; unclear D gene. With 6 bases removed from V and 6 bases from J, the gap between germline ends came to 11 bases. The CDR3 totals 12 residues. The CDR3: CASSGVRPEAFF. CDR3 sequence (DNA): TGTGCCAGCAGCGGGGTGAGGCCTGAAGCTTTCTTT.

This clone came up once. The chain combines TRBV5-4 with TRBJ2-3, with a tentative D call TRBD2 (5 bases). There are 16 residues in the CDR3. V gave up 3 bases and J gave up 1 base, with 15 bases separating them. Germline CDR1 and CDR2: SGHNT and YYREEE (reference sequence). CDR3 amino acids: CASSSGRARGTDTQYF. The CDR3 DNA follows: TGTGCCAGCAGCTCCGGGCGGGCGAGGGGCACAGATACGCAGTATTTT.

J is TRBJ1-6 and V is TRBV28, with 9 bases identical to TRBD1. The V gene end was trimmed by 6 bases and the J gene end by 6 bases; junction bases not matched to a gene: 3. Germline CDR1 reads MDHEN; CDR2 reads SYDVKM. This CDR3 has 14 residues. This CDR3 reads CASRTGGSNSPLHF. The CDR3 region has the DNA TGTGCCAGCAGAACAGGGGGCAGTAATTCACCCCTCCACTTT.

This rearrangement joins TRBV19 to TRBJ2-4; TRBD2 aligns across 8 bases. In germline, CDR1 is LNHDA, CDR2 SQIVND (reference sequence). With V trimmed by 3 bases and J by 4 bases, 5 bases remained unmatched. This CDR3 contains 15 residues. The CDR3 loop is CASSIPLAGKNIQYF. Written as DNA, the CDR3 is TGTGCCAGTAGTATCCCCTTAGCGGGGAAAAACATTCAGTACTTC.

This chain connects TRBV28 to TRBJ2-7, with no clear D. The CDR3 totals 12 residues. The germline V gene has CDR1 MDHEN and CDR2 SYDVKM. Trimming took off 1 base at V and 3 bases at J, with 4 bases between the two ends. The CDR3 loop is CASSLFRYEQYF. CDR3 sequence (DNA): TGTGCCAGCAGTTTATTCCGCTACGAGCAGTACTTC.

The V call is TRBV10-2, the J call TRBJ1-2; 9 bases fit TRBD1. V was pared by 0 bases and J by 8 bases, with 7 bases of the junction left unmatched. The CDR3 extends over 15 amino acids. Germline V gene lookup returns CDR1 WSHSY and CDR2 SAAADI. CDR3 amino acids: CASSESRGQGPGYTF. The DNA of the CDR3 is TGCGCCAGCAGTGAGTCGCGGGGACAGGGTCCCGGCTACACCTTC.

V is TRBV5-1 and J is TRBJ2-3; 8 bases match TRBD2. The CDR3 contains 16 residues. From germline, CDR1 is SGHRS and CDR2 YFSETQ. Losses at the gene ends were 0 bases for V and 2 bases for J; bases not matched to a gene: 5. The CDR3 loop is CASSLGLAGHTDTQYF. The CDR3 bases are TGCGCCAGCAGCTTGGGTTTAGCGGGGCACACAGATACGCAGTATTTT.

The genes are TRBV7-8 and TRBJ2-7; 9 nucleotides agree with TRBD2. V shed 4 bases, J shed 2 bases, and the junction held 15 bases outside the gene matches. Germline V CDR1 and CDR2: SGHVS, FQNEAQ. The length of the CDR3 is 18 residues. DNA for the CDR3: TGTGCCAGCAGCTCTTACCCCTTAGCAGGCGGGAGGGCCTACGAGCAGTACTTC. As protein: CASSSYPLAGGRAYEQYF.

This clone occurred once. The rearrangement joins TRBV13 to TRBJ2-1; 8 positions match TRBD2. Germline V gives CDR1 PRHDT, CDR2 FYEKMQ (reference sequence). There are 17 residues in the CDR3. V gave up 5 bases and J gave up 3 bases; unmatched junction bases: 12. The CDR3 DNA follows: TGTGCCAGCAGCCCCAATTTAGCGGGAACACTCTACAATGAGCAGTTCTTC. It encodes CASSPNLAGTLYNEQFF.

The V call is TRBV10-1, the J call TRBJ2-2; 8 bases fit TRBD2. Germline V CDR1 and CDR2: WNHNN, SYGVQD (reference sequence). CDR3 length equals 16 residues. V dropped 3 bases and J dropped 2; count of bases not matched to a gene: 5. The CDR3 here is CASSEISGANTGELFF. DNA of the CDR3: TGCGCCAGCAGTGAAATTAGCGGGGCAAACACCGGGGAGCTGTTTTTT.

This rearrangement joins TRBV19 to TRBJ2-7, with 8 positions matching TRBD2. Germline CDR1 is LNHDA and CDR2 is SQIVND (reference sequence). The V and J ends lost 6 bases and 2 bases, in that order; junction bases with no gene match: 6. CDR3 length: 14 residues. The CDR3 loop is CASSSGGPAYEQYF. The CDR3, as DNA: TGTGCCAGTAGCTCGGGGGGGCCCGCCTACGAGCAGTACTTC.

The chain carries TRBV6-6 and TRBJ2-7; D may be TRBD2 (5 bases). Per the germline V gene, CDR1 is MNHNY and CDR2 is SVGAGI (reference sequence). V shed 6 bases and J shed 2 bases, with 8 bases lying between them. The CDR3 totals 12 residues. The CDR3 DNA is TGTGCCAGCAGCCCCGGGACCTACGAGCAGTACGTC. Translation: CASSPGTYEQYV.

The chain uses TRBV6-1 and TRBJ1-2; the match to TRBD1 covers 9 bases. The CDR3 is 16 residues long. V was pared by 0 bases and J by 7 bases, with 9 bases of the junction left unmatched. CDR1 is MNHNS and CDR2 is SASEGT in the germline V gene. CDR3 region: CASSEAGGQGWRGYTF. The DNA of the CDR3 is TGTGCCAGCAGTGAAGCTGGGGGACAGGGATGGCGTGGCTACACCTTC.